This T cell receptor (beta chain) was obtained from a study of early T cells in non-severe SARS-CoV-2 infection. The overall study: Sequencing input comprised bulk RNA from unsorted whole blood; chain pairing was not available.

General observations from the study: Reliance on VDJdb matching favored anti-spike CD8 responses; private and CD4 specificities were missed.

Separate cDNA molecules each had unique molecular identifiers attached to them. Using its own MiXCR run on the 5' RACE reads, TCRdb lists one record per CDR3 protein. The repertoire holds some 30,000 distinct CDR3 sequences, around 7% seen once, with over 30% in the top ten. This CDR3 has 16 amino acids. Germline V lookup: CDR1 SGHTA, CDR2 FQGNSA. V dropped 5 bases and J dropped 7 bases, with 23 bases sitting between them. This clonotype was detected a few times. The antigen is not known. The chain combines TRBV7-2 with TRBJ2-5; weak D call: TRBD2 (5 bases). This sequence originates from an adult who was a healthcare worker with PCR-confirmed SARS-CoV-2 infection or an uninfected control (not recorded which). The material sequenced was whole blood. CDR3 coding DNA: TGTGCCAGCAGCGGAAGAGAGTCTGCGGAGGCCGCGACCCAGTACTTC. The encoded protein is CASSGRESAEAATQYF.